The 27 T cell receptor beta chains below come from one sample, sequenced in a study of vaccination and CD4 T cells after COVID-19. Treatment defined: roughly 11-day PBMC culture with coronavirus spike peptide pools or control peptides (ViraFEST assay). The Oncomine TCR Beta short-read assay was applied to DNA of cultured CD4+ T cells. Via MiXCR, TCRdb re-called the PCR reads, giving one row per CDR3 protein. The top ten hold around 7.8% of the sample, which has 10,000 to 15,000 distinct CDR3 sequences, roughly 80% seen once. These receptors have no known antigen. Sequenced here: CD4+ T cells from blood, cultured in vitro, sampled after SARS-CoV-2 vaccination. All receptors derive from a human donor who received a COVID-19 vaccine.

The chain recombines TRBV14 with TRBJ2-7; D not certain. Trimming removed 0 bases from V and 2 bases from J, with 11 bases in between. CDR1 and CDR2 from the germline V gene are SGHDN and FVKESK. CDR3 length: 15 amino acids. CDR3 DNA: TGTGCCAGCAGCCAAGAAGTGGGTTCAGCCTACGAGCAGTACTTC. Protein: CASSQEVGSAYEQYF.

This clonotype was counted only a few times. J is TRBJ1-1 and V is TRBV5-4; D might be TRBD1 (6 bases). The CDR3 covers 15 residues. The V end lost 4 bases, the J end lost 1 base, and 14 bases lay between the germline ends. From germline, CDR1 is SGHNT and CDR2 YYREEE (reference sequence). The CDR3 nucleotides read TGTGCCAGCAGCCGACGACAGGCGGGGAACACTGAAGCTTTCTTT. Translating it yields CASSRRQAGNTEAFF.

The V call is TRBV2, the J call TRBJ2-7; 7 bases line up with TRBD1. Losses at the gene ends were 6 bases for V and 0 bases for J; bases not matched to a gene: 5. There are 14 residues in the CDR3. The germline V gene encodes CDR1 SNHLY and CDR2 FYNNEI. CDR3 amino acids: CASRTGQTSYEQYF. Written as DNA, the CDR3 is TGTGCCAGCAGGACGGGACAGACCTCCTACGAGCAGTACTTC.

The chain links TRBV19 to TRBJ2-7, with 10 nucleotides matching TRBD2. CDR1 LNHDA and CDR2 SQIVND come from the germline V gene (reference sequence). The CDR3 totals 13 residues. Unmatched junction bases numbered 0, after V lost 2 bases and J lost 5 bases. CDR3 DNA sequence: TGTGCCAGTAGTATACTAGCGGGGGACGAGCAGTACTTC. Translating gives CASSILAGDEQYF.

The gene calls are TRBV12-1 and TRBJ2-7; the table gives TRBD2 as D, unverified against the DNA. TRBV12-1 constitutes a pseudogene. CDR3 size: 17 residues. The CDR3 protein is CASSFARWSSETYEQYF. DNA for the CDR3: TGTGCCAGCAGCTTTGCGCGCTGGTCTAGCGAGACCTACGAGCAGTACTTC.

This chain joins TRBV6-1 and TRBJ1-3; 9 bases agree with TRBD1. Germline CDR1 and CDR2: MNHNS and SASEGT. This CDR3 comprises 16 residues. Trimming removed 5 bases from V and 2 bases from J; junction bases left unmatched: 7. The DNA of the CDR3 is TGTGCCAGCAGTAAAAGTGGACAGGGGCCTGGAAACACCATATATTTT. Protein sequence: CASSKSGQGPGNTIYF.

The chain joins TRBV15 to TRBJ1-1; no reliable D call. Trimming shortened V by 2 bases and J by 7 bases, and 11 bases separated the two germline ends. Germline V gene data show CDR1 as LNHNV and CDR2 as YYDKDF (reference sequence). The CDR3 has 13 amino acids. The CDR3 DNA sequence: TGTGCCACCAGCAGAACCAGGTTATTTGAAGCTTTCTTT. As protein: CATSRTRLFEAFF.

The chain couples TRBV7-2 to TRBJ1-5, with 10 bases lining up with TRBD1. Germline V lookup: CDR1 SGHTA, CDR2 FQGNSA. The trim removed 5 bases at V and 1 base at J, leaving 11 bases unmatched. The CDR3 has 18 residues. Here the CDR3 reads CASSQAPTGGVSNQPQHF. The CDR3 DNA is TGTGCCAGCAGCCAGGCGCCGACAGGGGGCGTGAGCAATCAGCCCCAGCATTTT.

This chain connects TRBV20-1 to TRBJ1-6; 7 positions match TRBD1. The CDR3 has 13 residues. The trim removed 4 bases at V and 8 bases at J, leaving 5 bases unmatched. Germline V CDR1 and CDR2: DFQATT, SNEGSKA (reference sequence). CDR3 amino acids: CSATGQVHSPLHF. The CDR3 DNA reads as TGCAGTGCTACCGGACAGGTTCATTCACCCCTCCACTTT.

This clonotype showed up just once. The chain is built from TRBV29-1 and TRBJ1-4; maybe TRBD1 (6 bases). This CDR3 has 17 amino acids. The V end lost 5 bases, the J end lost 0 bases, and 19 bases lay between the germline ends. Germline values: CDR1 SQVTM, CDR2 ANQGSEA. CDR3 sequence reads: CSVFTGRMGATNEKLFF. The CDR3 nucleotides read TGCAGCGTTTTTACAGGGCGTATGGGTGCAACTAATGAAAAACTGTTTTTT. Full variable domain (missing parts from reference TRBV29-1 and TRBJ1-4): SAVISQKPSRDICQRGTSLTIQCQVDSQVTMMFWYRQQPGQSLTLIATANQGSEATYESGFVIDKFPISRPNLTFSTLTVSNMSPEDSSIYLCSVFTGRMGATNEKLFFGSGTQLSVL.

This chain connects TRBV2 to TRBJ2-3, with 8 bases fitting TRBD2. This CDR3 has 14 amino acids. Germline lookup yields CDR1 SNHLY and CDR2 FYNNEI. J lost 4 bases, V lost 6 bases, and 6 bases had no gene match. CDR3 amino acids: CASRTSEVSDTQYF. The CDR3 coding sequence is TGTGCCAGCAGGACTAGCGAGGTTTCAGATACGCAGTATTTT.

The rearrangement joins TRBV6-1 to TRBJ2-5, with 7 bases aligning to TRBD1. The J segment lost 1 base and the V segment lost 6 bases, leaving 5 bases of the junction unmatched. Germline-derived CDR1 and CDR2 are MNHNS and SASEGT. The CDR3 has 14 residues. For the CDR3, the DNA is TGTGCCAGCAGCCCAGACAGGGCCCAAGAGACCCAGTACTTC. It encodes CASSPDRAQETQYF.

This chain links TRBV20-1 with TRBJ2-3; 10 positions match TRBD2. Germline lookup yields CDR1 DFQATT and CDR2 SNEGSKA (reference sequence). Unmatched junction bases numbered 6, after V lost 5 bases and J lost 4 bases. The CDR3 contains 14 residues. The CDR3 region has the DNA TGCAGTGCTTCTAAGCGGGGGGGTTCAGATACGCAGTATTTT. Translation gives CSASKRGGSDTQYF.

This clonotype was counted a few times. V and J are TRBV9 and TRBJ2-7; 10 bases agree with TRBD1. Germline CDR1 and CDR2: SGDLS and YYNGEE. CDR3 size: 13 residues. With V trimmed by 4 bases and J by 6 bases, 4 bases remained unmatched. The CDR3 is CASSTRTGGEQYF. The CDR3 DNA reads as TGTGCCAGCAGCACCCGGACAGGGGGCGAGCAGTACTTC.

Written as DNA, the CDR3 is TGTGCCAGCAGTGAGGACGGGTCGTATGGCTACACCTTC. This codes for CASSEDGSYGYTF. The V and J genes are TRBV6-1 and TRBJ1-2; D is ambiguous. The germline V gene has CDR1 MNHNS and CDR2 SASEGT. This CDR3 is built from 13 residues. V lost 3 bases and J lost 5, with 10 bases in between.

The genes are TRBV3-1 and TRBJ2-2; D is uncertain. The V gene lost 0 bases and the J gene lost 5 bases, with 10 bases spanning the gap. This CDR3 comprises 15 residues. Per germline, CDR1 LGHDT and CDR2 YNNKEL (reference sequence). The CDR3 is CASSQEDKGTGELFF. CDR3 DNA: TGTGCCAGCAGCCAAGAGGATAAAGGAACCGGGGAGCTGTTTTTT. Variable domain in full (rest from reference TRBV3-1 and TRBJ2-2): DTAVSQTPKYLVTQMGNDKSIKCEQNLGHDTMYWYKQDSKKFLKIMFSYNNKELIINETVPNRFSPKSPDKAHLNLHINSLELGDSAVYFCASSQEDKGTGELFFGEGSRLTVL.

The CDR3 bases are TGTGCCAGCCAACTTGCAGGGGGCGGCAGTGGGAATCAGCCCCAGCATTTT. The encoded protein is CASQLAGGGSGNQPQHF. The rearrangement links TRBV6-1 to TRBJ1-5; 8 nucleotides agree with TRBD1. Germline-derived CDR1 and CDR2 are MNHNS and SASEGT. The CDR3 has 17 amino acids. Trimming cost V 8 bases and J 4 bases; bases outside gene matches: 16.

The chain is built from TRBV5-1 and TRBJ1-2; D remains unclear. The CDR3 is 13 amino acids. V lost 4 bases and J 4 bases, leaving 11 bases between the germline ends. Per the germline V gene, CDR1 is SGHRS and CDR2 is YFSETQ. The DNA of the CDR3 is TGCGCCAGCAGCCCGGCAGAGGGCTATGGCTACACCTTC. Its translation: CASSPAEGYGYTF.

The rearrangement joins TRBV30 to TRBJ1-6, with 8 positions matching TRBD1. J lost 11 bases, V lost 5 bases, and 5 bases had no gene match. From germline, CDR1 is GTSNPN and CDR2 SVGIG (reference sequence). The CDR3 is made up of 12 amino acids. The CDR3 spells CAWDRDRTPLHF. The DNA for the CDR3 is TGTGCCTGGGACAGGGACAGGACACCCCTCCACTTT.

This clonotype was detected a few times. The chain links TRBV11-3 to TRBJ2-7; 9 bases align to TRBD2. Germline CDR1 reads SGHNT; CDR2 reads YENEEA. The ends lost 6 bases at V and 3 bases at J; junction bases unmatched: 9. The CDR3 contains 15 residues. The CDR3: CASSVAGVVSYEQYF. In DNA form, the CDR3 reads TGTGCCAGCAGTGTAGCGGGGGTTGTGAGCTACGAGCAGTACTTC.

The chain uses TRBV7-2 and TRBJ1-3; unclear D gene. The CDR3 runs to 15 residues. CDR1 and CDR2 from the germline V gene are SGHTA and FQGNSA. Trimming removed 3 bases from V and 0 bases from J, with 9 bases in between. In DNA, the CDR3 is TGTGCCAGCAGCTTGGGAGGTACCTCTGGAAACACCATATATTTT. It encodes CASSLGGTSGNTIYF.

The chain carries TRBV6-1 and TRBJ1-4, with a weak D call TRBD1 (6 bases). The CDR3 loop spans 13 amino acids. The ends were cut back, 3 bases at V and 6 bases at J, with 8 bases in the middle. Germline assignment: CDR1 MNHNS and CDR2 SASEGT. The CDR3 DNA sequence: TGTGCCAGCAGTGACCACAGGGATGAAAAACTGTTTTTT. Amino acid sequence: CASSDHRDEKLFF.

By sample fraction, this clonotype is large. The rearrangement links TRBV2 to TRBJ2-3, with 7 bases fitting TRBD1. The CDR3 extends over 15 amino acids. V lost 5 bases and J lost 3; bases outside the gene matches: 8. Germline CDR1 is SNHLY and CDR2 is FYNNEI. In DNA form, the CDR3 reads TGTGCCAGCAGTTATCCGGGACAGAGAACAGATACGCAGTATTTT. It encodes CASSYPGQRTDTQYF.

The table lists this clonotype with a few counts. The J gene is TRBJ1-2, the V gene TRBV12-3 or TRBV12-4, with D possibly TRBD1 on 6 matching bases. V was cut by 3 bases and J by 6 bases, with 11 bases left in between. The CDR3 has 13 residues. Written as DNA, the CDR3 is TGTGCCAGCAGTTTCGGGGGGGCCGATGGCTACACCTTC. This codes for CASSFGGADGYTF.

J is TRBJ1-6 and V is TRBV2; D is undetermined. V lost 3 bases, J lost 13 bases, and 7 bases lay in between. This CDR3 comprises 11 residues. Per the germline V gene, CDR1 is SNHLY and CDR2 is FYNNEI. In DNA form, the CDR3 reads TGTGCCAGCAGTGATCCCGCCCCCCTCCACTTT. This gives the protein CASSDPAPLHF.

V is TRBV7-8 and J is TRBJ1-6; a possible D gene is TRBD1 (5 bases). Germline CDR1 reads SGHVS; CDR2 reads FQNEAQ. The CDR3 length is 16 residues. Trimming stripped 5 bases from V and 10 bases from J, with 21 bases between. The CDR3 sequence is CASSPWTLSRGSPLHF. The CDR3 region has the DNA TGTGCCAGCAGCCCCTGGACACTCTCTCGGGGATCACCCCTCCACTTT.

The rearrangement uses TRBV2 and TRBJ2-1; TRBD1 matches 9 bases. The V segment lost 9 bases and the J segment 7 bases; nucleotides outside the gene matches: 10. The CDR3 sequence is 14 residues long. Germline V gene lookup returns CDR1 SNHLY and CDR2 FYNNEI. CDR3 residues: CARKPGQGSNEQFF. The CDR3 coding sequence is TGTGCCAGAAAACCGGGACAGGGTAGTAATGAGCAGTTCTTC.